These 22 T cell receptor beta chains were sequenced from one sample in a study of blood T cell repertoires in COVID-19. Some clones are missing from TCRdb's copy, which holds only in-frame ones; the method was immunoSEQ multiplex PCR. The repertoire consists of some 50,000 clones, with roughly 84% occurring once and the leading ten covering 4% to 5.5%. The specimen was peripheral blood. These receptors were obtained from a man aged 45 to 65 with active COVID-19.

This sequence joins TRBV7-9 and TRBJ1-1; D is undetermined. The CDR3 contains 13 residues. In germline, CDR1 is SEHNR, CDR2 FQNEAQ (reference sequence). Trimming removed 3 bases at V and 4 bases at J, with 9 bases between. The CDR3 loop is CASSFLRGTEAFF. The CDR3 DNA follows: TGTGCCAGCAGCTTCCTGAGAGGCACTGAAGCTTTCTTT.

The genes are TRBV5-1 and TRBJ1-2; no definite D call. V lost 4 bases to trimming and J lost 5 bases, with 15 bases between them. This CDR3 has 14 amino acids. Germline V gene sequence: CDR1 SGHRS, CDR2 YFSETQ. This CDR3 reads CASSPAGSGYGYTF. The CDR3 nucleotides are TGCGCCAGCAGCCCGGCGGGTTCCGGGTATGGCTACACCTTC.

This clone was picked up many times. The rearrangement links TRBV18 to TRBJ1-3, with TRBD1 matching over 10 bases. CDR3 length: 16 amino acids. Germline V gene lookup returns CDR1 KGHSH and CDR2 LQKENI. V was pared by 3 bases and J by 4 bases, with 6 bases of the junction left unmatched. DNA for the CDR3: TGTGCCAGCTCACCGGACCGGGGACAGGGGGGAAACACCATATATTTT. Protein sequence: CASSPDRGQGGNTIYF. Based on the CDR3 plus reference TRBV18 and TRBJ1-3, the full variable domain is NAGVMQNPRHLVRRRGQEARLRCSPMKGHSHVYWYRQLPEEGLKFMVYLQKENIIDESGMPKERFSAEFPKEGPSILRIQQVVRGDSAAYFCASSPDRGQGGNTIYFGEGSWLTVV.

J is TRBJ1-5 and V is TRBV28; unclear D gene. This CDR3 is built from 15 residues. V dropped 9 bases and J dropped 2 bases, with 17 bases sitting between them. From germline, CDR1 is MDHEN and CDR2 SYDVKM. This CDR3 reads CASTIGRGGNQPQHF. In nucleotides, the CDR3 is TGTGCCAGTACTATCGGGCGCGGGGGCAATCAGCCCCAGCATTTT.

This sequence joins TRBV10-3 and TRBJ2-7, with 7 bases lining up with TRBD2. The V segment lost 6 bases and the J segment 0 bases; nucleotides outside the gene matches: 2. The CDR3 has 13 amino acids. Germline assignment: CDR1 ENHRY and CDR2 SYGVKD. DNA of the CDR3: TGTGCCATCAGAGCGGGGCTCTCCTACGAGCAGTACTTC. Its protein is CAIRAGLSYEQYF.

The chain links TRBV6-5 to TRBJ1-2, with D unclear. The CDR3 sequence is 13 residues long. Germline V gene lookup returns CDR1 MNHEY and CDR2 SVGAGI. V was shortened by 8 bases and J by 5 bases, with 15 bases between the two germline ends. The CDR3 protein is CASSSLSLYGYTF. The CDR3 nucleotides read TGTGCCAGCTCCTCTTTGTCCTTATATGGCTACACCTTC.

The chain has TRBV10-1 and TRBJ2-1; 10 bases fit TRBD2. The CDR3 totals 14 residues. CDR1 and CDR2 (germline): WNHNN, SYGVQD (reference sequence). V lost 9 bases and J lost 4; bases outside the gene matches: 6. CDR3 sequence: CASGTSGAYNEQFF. As DNA, the CDR3 is TGCGCCAGTGGAACTAGCGGGGCTTACAATGAGCAGTTCTTC.

The table lists this clone with a count of one. V and J are TRBV24-1 and TRBJ1-2; 8 nucleotides agree with TRBD1. The germline gives CDR1 KGHDR, CDR2 SFDVKD. With V trimmed by 5 bases and J by 6 bases, 4 bases remained unmatched. This CDR3 is built from 13 residues. The CDR3 bases are TGTGCCACCAGTGGGACAGGGTGGGATGGCTACACCTTC. Encoded protein: CATSGTGWDGYTF.

As DNA, the CDR3 is TGTGCCAGCAGCGTTGGACTGTCGGTCAATTCACCCCTCCACTTT. This translates into CASSVGLSVNSPLHF. The chain carries TRBV11-2 and TRBJ1-6; D gene unclear. Trimming removed 5 bases from V and 7 bases from J, with 15 bases in between. Germline V lookup: CDR1 SGHAT, CDR2 FQNNGV. The CDR3 extends over 15 amino acids.

The V call is TRBV11-2, the J call TRBJ2-7; 7 bases agree with TRBD1. The ends lost 3 bases at V and 7 bases at J; junction bases unmatched: 15. The germline V gene encodes CDR1 SGHAT and CDR2 FQNNGV. CDR3 length: 16 amino acids. The CDR3: CASSFTATGSVGEQYF. In DNA, the CDR3 is TGTGCCAGCAGCTTCACGGCGACAGGGTCTGTGGGGGAGCAGTACTTC.

J is TRBJ2-3 and V is TRBV6-5, with TRBD2 identical over 9 bases. The V gene's germline CDR1 is MNHEY and CDR2 SVGAGI. The CDR3 loop spans 16 amino acids. V shed 2 bases, J shed 6 bases, and the junction held 9 bases outside the gene matches. CDR3 region: CASSYQAGGPEDTQYF. The CDR3 nucleotides read TGTGCCAGCAGTTACCAGGCGGGGGGGCCGGAGGATACGCAGTATTTT.

The chain employs TRBV7-9 and TRBJ1-1; D uncertain. The CDR3 spans 14 residues. V shed 7 bases and J shed 0 bases, with 12 bases lying between them. Germline assignment: CDR1 SEHNR and CDR2 FQNEAQ (reference sequence). The CDR3 protein is CASMLTGMNTEAFF. CDR3 coding DNA: TGTGCCAGCATGTTGACGGGGATGAACACTGAAGCTTTCTTT.

This clone was seen once. The rearrangement joins TRBV19 to TRBJ1-5; maybe TRBD1 (5 bases). The length of the CDR3 is 15 residues. Trimming removed 1 base from V and 4 bases from J, with 11 bases in between. Germline-derived CDR1 and CDR2 are LNHDA and SQIVND (reference sequence). CDR3 sequence (DNA): TGTGCCAGTAGTATAGGCCTCGGGGGGAATCAGCCCCAGCATTTT. Its translation is CASSIGLGGNQPQHF.

The rearrangement uses TRBV15 and TRBJ2-2; 12 bases line up with TRBD2. Trimming cost V 4 bases and J 7 bases; bases outside gene matches: 7. Germline V gene sequence: CDR1 LNHNV, CDR2 YYDKDF (reference sequence). The CDR3 runs 16 residues. The CDR3 here is CATSTTSGGFVGELFF. As DNA, the CDR3 is TGTGCCACCAGCACCACTAGCGGGGGGTTCGTCGGGGAGCTGTTTTTT.

The chain carries TRBV11-2 and TRBJ1-2; 11 bases map to TRBD1. This CDR3 spans 15 amino acids. Trimming removed 5 bases from V and 6 bases from J; junction bases left unmatched: 8. Germline CDR1 reads SGHAT; CDR2 reads FQNNGV. This CDR3 reads CASSPIGTGGNGYTF. The CDR3 nucleotides read TGTGCCAGCAGCCCCATAGGGACAGGGGGTAATGGCTACACCTTC.

CDR3: CASLPRGGTGELFF. DNA of the CDR3: TGTGCCAGTCTACCGCGGGGGGGCACCGGGGAGCTGTTTTTT. This chain joins TRBV19 and TRBJ2-2; 9 nucleotides align to TRBD2. From germline, CDR1 is LNHDA and CDR2 SQIVND (reference sequence). The CDR3 has 14 residues. The V segment lost 8 bases and the J segment 4 bases; nucleotides outside the gene matches: 5.

V gene TRBV6-5 combines with J gene TRBJ1-1; D not certain. Germline CDR1 and CDR2: MNHEY and SVGAGI. This CDR3 region has 13 residues. V was cut by 4 bases and J by 6 bases, with 12 bases left in between. In DNA, the CDR3 is TGTGCCAGCAGTTCGGTCTTGCACGCTGAAGCTTTCTTT. Its translation is CASSSVLHAEAFF.

The genes are TRBV5-6 and TRBJ1-1, with D tentatively TRBD1 (5 bases). Germline loops: CDR1 SGHDT, CDR2 YYEEEE. Between the trimmed V and J ends, which lost 5 bases and 3 bases, there was a span of 11 bases. This CDR3 region has 13 residues. CDR3 DNA: TGTGCCAGCAGAGGGGATAGGGACACTGAAGCTTTCTTT. The encoded protein is CASRGDRDTEAFF.

This chain joins TRBV24-1 and TRBJ2-6; 11 bases agree with TRBD2. The CDR3 has 17 residues. Germline CDR1 is KGHDR and CDR2 is SFDVKD. J gave up 0 bases and V 9 bases, and 6 bases lay outside the gene matches. As DNA, the CDR3 is TGTGCCACCGGGACTAGCGGAGTCCTCTCTGGGGCCAACGTCCTGACTTTC. It yields the protein CATGTSGVLSGANVLTF.

A few counts support this clone. The V call is TRBV6-5, the J call TRBJ2-7; TRBD2 aligns across 11 bases. J gave up 4 bases and V 0 bases, and 2 bases lay outside the gene matches. Germline-derived CDR1 and CDR2 are MNHEY and SVGAGI. The CDR3 totals 15 residues. CDR3 DNA sequence: TGTGCCAGCAGTTACTCGGCTAGCGGGGGGTACGAGCAGTACTTC. Translated: CASSYSASGGYEQYF.

The V and J genes are TRBV3-1 (or the pseudogene TRBV3-2) and TRBJ2-1; weak D call: TRBD1 (5 bases). The V gene lost 0 bases and the J gene lost 7 bases, with 7 bases spanning the gap. The CDR3 consists of 13 residues. CDR1 is LGHDT and CDR2 is YNNKEL in the germline V gene (reference sequence). CDR3 bases: TGTGCCAGCAGCCAAGACCCAGGGAATGAGCAGTTCTTC. Protein: CASSQDPGNEQFF.

In this sample, this clone turned up once. CDR3 sequence reads: CASSYGLAGETQYF. The CDR3 DNA reads TGTGCCAGCAGTTACGGGTTGGCAGGAGAGACCCAGTACTTC. J is TRBJ2-5 and V is TRBV6-5; D is unresolved. V lost 2 bases and J 4 bases, leaving 11 bases between the germline ends. There are 14 residues in the CDR3. CDR1 and CDR2 from the germline V gene are MNHEY and SVGAGI.